This T cell receptor (beta chain) was retrieved from a study of Ad26.COV2.S vaccination and SARS-CoV-2 variants (dated by TCRdb to about 2021). In terms of the full investigation: Donors in the vaccine arm were drawn from COV1001, a phase I-IIa trial of Ad26.COV2.S in healthy adults that was multicentre, randomized, double-blind and placebo-controlled. Trial participants were randomized into five groups of five, in which low-dose or high-dose Ad26.COV2.S was given once or twice, or placebo was given on both occasions. Investigators did not know the trial group allocation while performing experiments and assessing outcomes. TCRbeta repertoire sequencing served as the tool for gauging how specific and how broad the SARS-CoV-2-reactive T cell receptors were following Ad26.COV2.S vaccination. Dosing of Ad26.COV2.S was intramuscular, at either 5x10^10 or 1x10^11 viral particles, delivered as one shot or as two shots spaced 56 days apart. A total of approximately 32 samples were included in the TCR-sequenced set, comprising 19 Ad26.COV2.S vaccine recipients, 5 placebo recipients and 8 SARS-CoV-2 convalescent individuals. What the research found in general, with its limitations: Ad26.COV2.S recipients had higher spike-specific TCR breadth than placebo recipients (P = 0.0014). Non-spike TCR breadth was comparable between vaccine and placebo recipients, consistent with the vaccine containing only spike. It was noted by the authors that total T cell responses may have been underestimated by the TCR breadth and depth analyses. Substantial breadth of spike-specific CD8+ and CD4+ T cell responses was reported after vaccination. The study lacked the statistical power to compare responses across vaccine doses or regimens.

Notes on this clone: Which antigen it targets is not known. No base quality information exists; no much larger clone differs at one position.

According to the study, the label for this sample's treatment or condition signals: around 19 received Ad26.COV2.S at low or high dose, single or two shots; a few received placebo; per-sample allocation not given. Repertoires of vaccine and placebo recipients were sequenced from samples collected on day 63 after the first injection. In Cohort 1b, fewer than 30 adults aged 18-55 years were enrolled at a single site in Boston, USA, between 29 July and 7 August 2020. As a vaccine, Ad26.COV2.S was a replication-incompetent adenovirus type 26 vector that expressed a prefusion-stabilized SARS-CoV-2 spike protein derived from the original Wuhan strain. Per the germline V gene, KGHDR is the CDR1 and SFDVKD is the CDR2. The CDR3 starts with the cysteine, ends with the phenylalanine, and has 15 residues. Only the CDR3 DNA stays, 45 bases, in frame from base 1. The junction carries 16 bases between V and J, which are trimmed by 5 bases and 4 bases respectively.

The immunoSEQ Assay was the method used to sequence TCRbeta CDR3 regions. After extraction, genomic DNA underwent amplification by bias-controlled multiplex PCR, followed by high-throughput sequencing. From the authors' description of their analysis: Collapsing and filtering of sequences were performed to quantify the absolute abundance of each unique TCRbeta CDR3 region. T cell fraction was estimated by normalization of TCRbeta template counts to usable DNA, with usable DNA being measured through amplification of reference genes present in all nucleated cells. Repertoire TCRs were annotated as SARS-CoV-2-specific by exact matching of V gene, CDR3 amino acid sequence and J gene to a known reactive TCR set. The reference SARS-CoV-2 TCR set came from MIRA and was filtered for enrichment in COVID-19-positive ImmuneCODE repertoires, removing public or cross-reactive TCRs. Drawing on the MIRA antigens, annotated TCRs were analysed further at the level of specific ORF or position within ORF. Breadth was defined as the number of annotated unique rearrangements divided by the total number of unique productive rearrangements, and depth was defined as the summed frequency of the annotated unique rearrangements. TCR breadth was compared between groups using two-sided Wilcoxon rank-sum tests. Sourced from immuneACCESS, this table was stored by TCRdb with only in-frame sequences that have V and J called. A share of the clones is absent; for the studies checked, an unresolved V gene accounts for under half, and the remainder has no known explanation. The V and J calls and clone size were taken over from that table, and D and trimming were inferred from the DNA. The sample yields about 400,000 clones; about 83% were counted once. The ten biggest clones cover roughly 7.4% of the sample.

The sequence is built from TRBV24-1 and TRBJ1-2; confidence is insufficient to name the D gene. The receptor comes from a person between 18 and 65 years old who received the Ad26.COV2.S COVID-19 vaccine or a placebo. Here the sequenced sample was peripheral blood, taken in a trial of Ad26.COV2.S vaccine versus placebo. The CDR3 protein: CATSGATPTGYGYTF. In nucleotide form, the sequence is TGTGCCACCAGTGGTGCGACTCCAACGGGCTATGGCTACACCTTC.